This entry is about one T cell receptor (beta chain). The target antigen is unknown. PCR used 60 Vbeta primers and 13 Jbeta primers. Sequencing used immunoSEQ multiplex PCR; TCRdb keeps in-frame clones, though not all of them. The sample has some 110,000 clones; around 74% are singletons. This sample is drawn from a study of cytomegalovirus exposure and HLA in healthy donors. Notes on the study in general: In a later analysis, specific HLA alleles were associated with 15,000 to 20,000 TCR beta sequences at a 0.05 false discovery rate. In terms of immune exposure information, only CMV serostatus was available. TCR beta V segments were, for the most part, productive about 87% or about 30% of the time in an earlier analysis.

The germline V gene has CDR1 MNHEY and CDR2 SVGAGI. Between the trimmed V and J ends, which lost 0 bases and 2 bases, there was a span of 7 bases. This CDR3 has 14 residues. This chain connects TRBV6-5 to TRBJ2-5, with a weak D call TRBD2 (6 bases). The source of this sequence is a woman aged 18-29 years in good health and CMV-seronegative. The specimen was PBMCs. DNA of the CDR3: TGTGCCAGCAGTTACTCTGGGGGGCAAGAGACCCAGTACTTC. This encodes CASSYSGGQETQYF.